This T cell receptor beta chain was found in a study of cytomegalovirus exposure and HLA in healthy donors. Study-wide results and caveats: Reports indicated that the classifier achieved high specificity and sensitivity in diagnosing cytomegalovirus status. The study listed about 150 cytomegalovirus-associated TCR beta chains. CMV antigen specificity of three CMV-associated chains was confirmed in vitro.

V shed 5 bases, J shed 6 bases, and the junction held 3 bases outside the gene matches. The CDR3 has 13 residues. CDR1 GTSNPN and CDR2 SVGIG come from the germline V gene (reference sequence). Turning to this clone: Antigen: not known.

Some clones are missing from TCRdb's copy, which holds only in-frame ones; the method was immunoSEQ multiplex PCR. The data hold 250,000 to 350,000 clones, with more than 75% observed a single time. The donors were in the approximately 120-subject validation cohort; that cohort was separate from the approximately 700-subject first cohort. Sequenced input: PBMCs. The chain is built from TRBV30 and TRBJ1-5; the match to TRBD1 covers 11 bases. This sequence was found in a woman between 18 and 29 years old in good health and CMV-seronegative. CDR3 in amino acids: CAWADRGLQPQHF. CDR3 nucleotide sequence: TGTGCCTGGGCGGACAGGGGGCTTCAGCCCCAGCATTTT.